This T cell receptor beta chain stems from a study of OX40 agonist ivuxolimab in advanced cancers. Study-level points and caveats: On average, CD8+ T cells showed a greater number of expanded clones than CD4+. In a subset of nonresponders, normalized T-cell clonal expansion was also low.

Regarding this clone: The target antigen is unknown.

Data came from immunoSEQ multiplex PCR; TCRdb stores just in-frame clones and leaves some out. The sample consists of 60,000 to 75,000 clones, 65% to 90% of them appearing once. The CDR3 spans 15 residues. Between the trimmed V and J ends, which lost 9 bases and 1 base, there was a span of 15 bases. Germline V gives CDR1 LNHDA, CDR2 SQIVND (reference sequence). The receptor was derived from an adult with an advanced solid tumor such as melanoma, head and neck, liver or kidney cancer. The material was CD4+ or CD8+ T cells sorted from blood, obtained in a trial of the OX40 agonist ivuxolimab. The V call is TRBV19, the J call TRBJ2-2; D tentatively fits TRBD1 or TRBD2 (5 bases each). The CDR3 protein is CASVPHGGNTGELFF. Written as DNA, the CDR3 is TGTGCCAGCGTACCCCATGGGGGGAACACCGGGGAGCTGTTTTTT.